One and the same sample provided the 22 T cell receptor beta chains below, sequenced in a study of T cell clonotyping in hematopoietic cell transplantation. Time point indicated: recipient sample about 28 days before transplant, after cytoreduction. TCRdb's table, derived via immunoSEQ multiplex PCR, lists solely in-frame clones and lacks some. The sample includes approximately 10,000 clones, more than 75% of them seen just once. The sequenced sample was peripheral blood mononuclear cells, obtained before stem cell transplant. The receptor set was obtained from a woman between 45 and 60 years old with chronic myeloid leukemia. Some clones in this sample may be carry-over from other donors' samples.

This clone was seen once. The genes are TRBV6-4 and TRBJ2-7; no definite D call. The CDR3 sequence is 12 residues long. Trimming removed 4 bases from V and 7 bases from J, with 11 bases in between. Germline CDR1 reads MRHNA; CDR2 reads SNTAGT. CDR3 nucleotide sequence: TGTGCCAGCAGTGGACACCTTCGGGAGCAGTACTTC. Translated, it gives CASSGHLREQYF.

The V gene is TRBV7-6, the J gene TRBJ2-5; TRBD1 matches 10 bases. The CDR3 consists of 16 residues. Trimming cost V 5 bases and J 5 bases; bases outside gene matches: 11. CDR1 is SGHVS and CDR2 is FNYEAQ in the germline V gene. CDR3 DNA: TGTGCCAGCAGCCCCTTCTCGGACAGGGGGTTTGAGACCCAGTACTTC. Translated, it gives CASSPFSDRGFETQYF.

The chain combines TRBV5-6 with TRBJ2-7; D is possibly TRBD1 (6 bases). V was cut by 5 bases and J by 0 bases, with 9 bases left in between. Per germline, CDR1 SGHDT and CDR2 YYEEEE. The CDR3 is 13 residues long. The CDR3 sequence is CASSRTASYEQYF. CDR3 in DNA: TGTGCCAGCAGTAGGACAGCCTCCTACGAGCAGTACTTC.

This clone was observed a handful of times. CDR3 loop: CAISPGQGLSYEQYF. The CDR3 region has the DNA TGTGCCATCAGCCCGGGACAGGGCCTCTCCTACGAGCAGTACTTC. The chain carries TRBV10-3 and TRBJ2-7; TRBD1 aligns across 9 bases. The CDR3 has 15 residues. CDR1 is ENHRY, CDR2 SYGVKD, per germline. J lost 0 bases, V lost 6 bases, and 6 bases had no gene match.

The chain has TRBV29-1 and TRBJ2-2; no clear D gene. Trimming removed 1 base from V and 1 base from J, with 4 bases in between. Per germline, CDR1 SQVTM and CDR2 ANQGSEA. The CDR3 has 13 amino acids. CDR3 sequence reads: CSVEVMNTGELFF. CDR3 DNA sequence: TGCAGCGTTGAAGTGATGAACACCGGGGAGCTGTTTTTT.

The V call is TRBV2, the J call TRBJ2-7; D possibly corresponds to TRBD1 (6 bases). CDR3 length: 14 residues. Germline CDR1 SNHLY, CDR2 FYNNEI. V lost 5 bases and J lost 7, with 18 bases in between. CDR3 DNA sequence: TGTGCCAGCAGTACTTCTCCGACAGGTCAGGAGCAGTACTTC. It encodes CASSTSPTGQEQYF.

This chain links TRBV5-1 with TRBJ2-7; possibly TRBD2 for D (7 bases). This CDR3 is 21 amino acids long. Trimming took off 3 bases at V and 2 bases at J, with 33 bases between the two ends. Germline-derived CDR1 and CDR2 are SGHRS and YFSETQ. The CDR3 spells CASSSSGTLLGGWEGTYEQYF. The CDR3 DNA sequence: TGCGCCAGCAGCTCATCCGGGACGCTACTTGGGGGCTGGGAGGGAACCTACGAGCAGTACTTC.

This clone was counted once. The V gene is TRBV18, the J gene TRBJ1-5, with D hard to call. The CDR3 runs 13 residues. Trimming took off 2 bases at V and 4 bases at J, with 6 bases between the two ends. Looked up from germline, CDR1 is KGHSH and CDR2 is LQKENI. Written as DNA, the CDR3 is TGTGCCAGCTCACCAGGCGGGAATCAGCCCCAGCATTTT. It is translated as CASSPGGNQPQHF.

CDR3 residues: CASSLATGWDTEAFF. The CDR3 nucleotides are TGTGCCAGCAGCTTGGCCACAGGCTGGGACACTGAAGCTTTCTTT. This rearrangement joins TRBV5-5 to TRBJ1-1, with a tentative D call TRBD1 (5 bases). This CDR3 has 15 residues. V was shortened by 0 bases and J by 3 bases, with 12 bases between the two germline ends. The germline gives CDR1 SGHKS, CDR2 YYEKEE (reference sequence).

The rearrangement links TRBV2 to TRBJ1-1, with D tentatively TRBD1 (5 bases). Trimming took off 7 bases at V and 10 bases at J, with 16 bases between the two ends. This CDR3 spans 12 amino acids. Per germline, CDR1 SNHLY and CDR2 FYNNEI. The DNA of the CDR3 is TGTGCCAGCAAGTCCGGGGCTCCTGGAGCTTTCTTT. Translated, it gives CASKSGAPGAFF.

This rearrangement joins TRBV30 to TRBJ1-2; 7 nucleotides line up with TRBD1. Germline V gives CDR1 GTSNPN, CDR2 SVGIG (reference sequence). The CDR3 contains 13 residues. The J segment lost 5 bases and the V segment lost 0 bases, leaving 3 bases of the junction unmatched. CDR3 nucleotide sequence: TGTGCCTGGAGTGTACGCAGGGGGTATGGCTACACCTTC. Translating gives CAWSVRRGYGYTF.

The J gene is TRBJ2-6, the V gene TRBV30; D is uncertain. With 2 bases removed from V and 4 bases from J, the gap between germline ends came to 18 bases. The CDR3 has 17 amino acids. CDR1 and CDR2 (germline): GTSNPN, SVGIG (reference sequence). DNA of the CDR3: TGTGCCTGGAGTCCTTCCTCGGGTGGAACCGGGGCCAACGTCCTGACTTTC. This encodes CAWSPSSGGTGANVLTF.

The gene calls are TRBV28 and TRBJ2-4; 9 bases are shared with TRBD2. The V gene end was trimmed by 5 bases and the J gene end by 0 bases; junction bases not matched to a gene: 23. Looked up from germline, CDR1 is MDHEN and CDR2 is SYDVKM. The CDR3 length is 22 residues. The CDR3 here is CASSTIIETGRLADLAKNIQYF. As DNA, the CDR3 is TGTGCCAGCAGTACCATTATCGAGACAGGGCGACTAGCGGATCTAGCCAAAAACATTCAGTACTTC.

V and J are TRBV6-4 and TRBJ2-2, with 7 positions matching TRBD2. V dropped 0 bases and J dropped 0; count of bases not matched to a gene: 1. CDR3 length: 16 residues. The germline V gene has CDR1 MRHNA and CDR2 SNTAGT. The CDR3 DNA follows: TGTGCCAGCAGTGACTCCGCGGGAGCGAACACCGGGGAGCTGTTTTTT. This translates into CASSDSAGANTGELFF.

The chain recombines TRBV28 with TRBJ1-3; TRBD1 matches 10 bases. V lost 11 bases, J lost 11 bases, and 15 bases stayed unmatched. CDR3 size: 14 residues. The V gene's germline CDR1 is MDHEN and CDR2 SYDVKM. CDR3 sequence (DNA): TGTGCCCTCTCTAGACAGGGGGCGCTGAGACCCATATATTTT. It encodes CALSRQGALRPIYF.

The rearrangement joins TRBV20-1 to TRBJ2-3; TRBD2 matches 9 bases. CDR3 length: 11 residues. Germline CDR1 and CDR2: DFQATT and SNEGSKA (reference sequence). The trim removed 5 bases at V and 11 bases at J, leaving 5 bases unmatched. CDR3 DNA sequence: TGCAGTGCTTTCCGACTAGCGGAGCAGTATTTT. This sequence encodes CSAFRLAEQYF.

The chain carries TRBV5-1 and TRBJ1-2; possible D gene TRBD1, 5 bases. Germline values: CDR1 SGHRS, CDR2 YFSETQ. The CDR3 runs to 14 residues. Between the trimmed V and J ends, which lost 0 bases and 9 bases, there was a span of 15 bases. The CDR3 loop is CASSLAQGPRRYTF. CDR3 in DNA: TGCGCCAGCAGCTTGGCCCAGGGACCACGGCGCTACACCTTC.

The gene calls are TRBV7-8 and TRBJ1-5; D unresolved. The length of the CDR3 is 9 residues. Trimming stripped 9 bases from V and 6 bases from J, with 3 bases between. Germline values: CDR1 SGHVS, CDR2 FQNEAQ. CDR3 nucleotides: TGTGCCAGGGGTCAGCCCCAGCATTTT. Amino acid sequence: CARGQPQHF.

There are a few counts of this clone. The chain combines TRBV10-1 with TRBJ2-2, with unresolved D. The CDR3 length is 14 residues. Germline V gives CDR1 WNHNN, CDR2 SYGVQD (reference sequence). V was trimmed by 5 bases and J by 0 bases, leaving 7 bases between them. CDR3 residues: CASSPRPNTGELFF. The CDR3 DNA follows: TGCGCCAGCAGTCCTAGGCCGAACACCGGGGAGCTGTTTTTT.

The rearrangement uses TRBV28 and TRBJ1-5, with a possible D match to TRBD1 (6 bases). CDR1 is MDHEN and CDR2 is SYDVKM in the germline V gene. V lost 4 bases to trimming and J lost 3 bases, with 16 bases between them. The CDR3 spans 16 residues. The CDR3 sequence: CASSWSGTLDNQPQHF. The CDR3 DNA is TGTGCCAGCAGTTGGTCCGGGACACTTGACAATCAGCCCCAGCATTTT. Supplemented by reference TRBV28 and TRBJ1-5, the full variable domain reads DVKVTQSSRYLVKRTGEKVFLECVQDMDHENMFWYRQDPGLGLRLIYFSYDVKMKEKGDIPEGYSVSREKKERFSLILESASTNQTSMYLCASSWSGTLDNQPQHFGDGTRLSIL.

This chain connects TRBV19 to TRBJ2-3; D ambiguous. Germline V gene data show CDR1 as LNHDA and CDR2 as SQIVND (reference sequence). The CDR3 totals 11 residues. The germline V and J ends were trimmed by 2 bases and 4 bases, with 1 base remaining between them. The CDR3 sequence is CASSISDTQYF. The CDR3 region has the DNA TGTGCCAGTAGTATATCAGATACGCAGTATTTT.

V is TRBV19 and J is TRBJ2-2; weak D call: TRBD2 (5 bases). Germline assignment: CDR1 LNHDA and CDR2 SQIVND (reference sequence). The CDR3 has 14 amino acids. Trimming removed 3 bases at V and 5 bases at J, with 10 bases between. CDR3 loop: CASSIWGVTGELFF. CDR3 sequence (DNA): TGTGCCAGTAGTATCTGGGGAGTTACCGGGGAGCTGTTTTTT.